The 20 T cell receptor beta chains below were found in one sample sequenced in a study of CD8 T cells in ankylosing spondylitis. The study's findings and limits: Seemingly distinctive of ankylosing spondylitis blood was a TCR beta motif formed by eight highly homologous variants.

One entry per CDR3 protein results from TCRdb running MiXCR on the 5' RACE reads. The sample includes roughly 450,000 distinct CDR3 sequences, roughly 27% of them seen just once. These TCRs are of unknown antigen specificity. The sequencing sample was made of blood, either unsorted or a sorted T cell fraction (not recorded which). Receptor source: a male donor with ankylosing spondylitis.

This clonotype was counted between two and nine times. The chain uses TRBV15 and TRBJ1-1; 7 bases map to TRBD1. The CDR3 spans 14 residues. Germline V lookup: CDR1 LNHNV, CDR2 YYDKDF (reference sequence). V lost 5 bases to trimming and J lost 12 bases; unmatched junction nucleotides: 15. The CDR3 region has the DNA TGTGCCACCAGCTTGAACAGGGGTTGGACTGGAACTTTCTTT. Translation: CATSLNRGWTGTFF.

The J gene is TRBJ1-1, the V gene TRBV30; D is perhaps TRBD1 (5 bases). The length of the CDR3 is 13 residues. The V end was cut by 0 bases, the J end by 4 bases, with 9 bases between. Germline V CDR1 and CDR2: GTSNPN, SVGIG (reference sequence). The CDR3 sequence is CAWSVRQGTEAFF. The CDR3 DNA reads TGTGCCTGGAGTGTACGGCAGGGCACTGAAGCTTTCTTT.

This clonotype was counted only a few times. V usage is TRBV5-1 and J usage is TRBJ2-7; D possibly corresponds to TRBD2 (6 bases). Germline V gene lookup returns CDR1 SGHRS and CDR2 YFSETQ. CDR3 length: 15 residues. The V and J ends lost 4 bases and 3 bases respectively, with 17 bases between them. The CDR3 nucleotides are TGCGCCAGCAGCAACCCAGGACTACTAAACTACGAGCAGTACTTC. Protein sequence: CASSNPGLLNYEQYF.

The chain combines TRBV6-1 with TRBJ2-2; 11 bases map to TRBD2. The CDR3 length is 17 residues. V gave up 8 bases and J gave up 2 bases; unmatched junction bases: 10. CDR1 and CDR2 from the germline V gene are MNHNS and SASEGT. CDR3 DNA sequence: TGTGCCAGCGTGGGACTAGCGGCCGGCGTCAACACCGGGGAGCTGTTTTTT. Its translation is CASVGLAAGVNTGELFF.

The chain recombines TRBV30 with TRBJ2-7; 11 bases match TRBD2. The trim removed 1 base at V and 10 bases at J, leaving 9 bases unmatched. The CDR3 is 14 amino acids. Per germline, CDR1 GTSNPN and CDR2 SVGIG (reference sequence). CDR3 protein: CAWSGSGLAAPQYV. CDR3 bases: TGTGCCTGGAGTGGATCGGGACTAGCGGCCCCCCAGTACGTC.

The rearrangement joins TRBV30 to TRBJ2-2; D uncertain. Between the trimmed V and J ends, which lost 4 bases and 4 bases, there was a span of 13 bases. The germline CDR1 and CDR2 sequences are GTSNPN and SVGIG (reference sequence). There are 14 residues in the CDR3. The CDR3 nucleotides are TGTGCCTGGATCCCGCAACTTGCCACCGGGGAGCTGTTTTTT. Translated: CAWIPQLATGELFF.

V usage is TRBV7-2 and J usage is TRBJ1-4, with TRBD1 identical over 7 bases. Germline V CDR1 and CDR2: SGHTA, FQGNSA. V lost 6 bases, J lost 10 bases, and 11 bases stayed unmatched. The length of the CDR3 is 14 residues. The CDR3 here is CASRTGTDLGKLFF. CDR3 nucleotide sequence: TGTGCCAGCAGAACCGGGACAGACCTTGGAAAACTGTTTTTT.

The CDR3 DNA reads as TGCAGTGCTAGAGTAGGAGGGGGGTTTAACTATGGCTACACCTTC. This codes for CSARVGGGFNYGYTF. This chain links TRBV20-1 with TRBJ1-2, with D perhaps matching TRBD1 (6 bases). V was pared by 1 base and J by 1 base, with 13 bases between. CDR3 size: 15 residues. Germline lookup yields CDR1 DFQATT and CDR2 SNEGSKA (reference sequence).

This clonotype was seen a few times. The chain couples TRBV19 to TRBJ1-1; TRBD1 matches at 9 bases. Per germline, CDR1 LNHDA and CDR2 SQIVND (reference sequence). The CDR3 sequence is 14 residues long. The junction had 8 bases not matched to a gene; V was cut back by 8 bases and J by 4 bases. The CDR3 nucleotides are TGTGCCAGTCGCCGGGAGACAGGGGGCACTGAAGCTTTCTTT. Its protein is CASRRETGGTEAFF.

This chain joins TRBV15 and TRBJ2-7; TRBD1 is a possible D gene (5 bases). V lost 0 bases to trimming and J lost 7 bases, with 16 bases between them. The CDR3 spans 15 residues. The germline gives CDR1 LNHNV, CDR2 YYDKDF (reference sequence). The CDR3 DNA reads as TGTGCCACCAGCAGAGATGGGGCCGGGTTGTTGGAGCAGTACTTC. Its translation: CATSRDGAGLLEQYF.

This clonotype was found a few times. This chain uses TRBV20-1 with TRBJ2-3; 9 positions agree with TRBD2. Germline CDR1 DFQATT, CDR2 SNEGSKA (reference sequence). This CDR3 has 14 amino acids. Trimming took 2 bases from V and 5 from J; bases not matched to a gene: 5. CDR3 nucleotide sequence: TGCAGTGCTAGACGGCGGGAGGGTATAGATACGCAGTATTTT. Translated, it gives CSARRREGIDTQYF.

The J gene is TRBJ1-6, the V gene TRBV9; D is undetermined. Germline-derived CDR1 and CDR2 are SGDLS and YYNGEE. The V end was cut by 0 bases, the J end by 10 bases, with 5 bases between. This CDR3 contains 12 residues. The CDR3 DNA reads TGTGCCAGCAGCGTAGGAGAATCACCCCTCCACTTT. It codes for CASSVGESPLHF. The whole variable domain, remainder taken from reference TRBV9 and TRBJ1-6, is DSGVTQTPKHLITATGQRVTLRCSPRSGDLSVYWYQQSLDQGLQFLIQYYNGEERAKGNILERFSAQQFPDLHSELNLSSLELGDSALYFCASSVGESPLHFGNGTRLTVT.

This clonotype has a count of ten or more. The chain combines TRBV18 with TRBJ2-3; TRBD1 or TRBD2 may be the D gene (5 bases each). CDR3 size: 17 residues. The V gene lost 8 bases and the J gene lost 5 bases, with 26 bases spanning the gap. The germline V gene encodes CDR1 KGHSH and CDR2 LQKENI. The CDR3 DNA is TGTGCCAGCAGGAACCGGGACCTCGTCCCTTCGGGAGATACGCAGTATTTT. Translation: CASRNRDLVPSGDTQYF.

This clonotype was seen a few times. This sequence joins TRBV29-1 and TRBJ2-3; D might be TRBD1 (6 bases). This CDR3 comprises 14 residues. Germline V lookup: CDR1 SQVTM, CDR2 ANQGSEA. Trimming cost V 3 bases and J 1 base, with 11 bases left between them. For the CDR3, the DNA is TGCAGCGTTGATCCACAGGGTGGCACAGATACGCAGTATTTT. Translating gives CSVDPQGGTDTQYF.

This chain connects TRBV5-1 to TRBJ2-5, with 9 bases matching TRBD1. Germline V lookup: CDR1 SGHRS, CDR2 YFSETQ. This CDR3 contains 16 residues. V lost 4 bases and J lost 4; bases outside the gene matches: 11. The DNA for the CDR3 is TGCGCCAGCAGCGGACTAGGACAGGGGAGTGGAGAGACCCAGTACTTC. It yields the protein CASSGLGQGSGETQYF.

This clonotype turned up a few times. The chain employs TRBV9 and TRBJ1-2, with a weak D call TRBD1 (5 bases). Germline values: CDR1 SGDLS, CDR2 YYNGEE. Between the trimmed V and J ends, which lost 3 bases and 4 bases, there was a span of 13 bases. This CDR3 has 14 amino acids. The CDR3 sequence is CASSAGGDGYGYTF. DNA for the CDR3: TGTGCCAGCAGCGCAGGAGGGGACGGCTATGGCTACACCTTC.

This clonotype has more than one count but fewer than ten. V and J are TRBV7-2 and TRBJ2-3; the D gene is possibly TRBD2 (6 bases). Deletions cut 1 base from V and 6 bases from J, with 20 bases between. Germline CDR1 and CDR2: SGHTA and FQGNSA. This CDR3 comprises 17 residues. This chain's CDR3 is CASSLVGGGGITDTQYF. In nucleotides, the CDR3 is TGTGCCAGCAGCTTAGTGGGAGGCGGCGGCATAACGGATACGCAGTATTTT. The full variable domain, completed using reference TRBV7-2 and TRBJ2-3, is GAGVSQSPSNKVTEKGKDVELRCDPISGHTALYWYRQSLGQGLEFLIYFQGNSAPDKSGLPSDRFSAERTGGSVSTLTIQRTQQEDSAVYLCASSLVGGGGITDTQYFGPGTRLTVL.

In its sample, this clonotype was seen a few times. DNA for the CDR3: TGTGCCAGCAGTTTAGTCTGGGCCGGGGGCCAGCTGTTTTTT. Translation: CASSLVWAGGQLFF. This rearrangement joins TRBV12-3 or TRBV12-4 to TRBJ2-2; tentatively, D is TRBD1 or TRBD2 (6 bases each). The CDR3 covers 14 residues. Trimming cost V 1 base and J 12 bases, with 15 bases left between them.

V and J are TRBV5-1 and TRBJ2-3, with D uncertain. CDR3 length: 15 residues. Trimming removed 4 bases at V and 2 bases at J, with 14 bases between. CDR1 and CDR2 from the germline V gene are SGHRS and YFSETQ. DNA of the CDR3: TGCGCCAGCAGCCCGAGGATTCAGAACACAGATACGCAGTATTTT. It encodes CASSPRIQNTDTQYF.

The rearrangement uses TRBV24-1 and TRBJ2-5, with TRBD1 matching 7 bases. V lost 4 bases, J lost 2 bases, and 6 bases stayed unmatched. This CDR3 contains 15 residues. CDR1 is KGHDR and CDR2 is SFDVKD in the germline V gene. The CDR3 DNA reads TGTGCCACCAGTGAGCCTCACAGGGGTCAAGAGACCCAGTACTTC. Encoded protein: CATSEPHRGQETQYF.